The clone carrying this T cell receptor (beta chain) turned up a few times. The record originates from a study of T-cell memory formation after mild COVID-19. TCRdb ran MiXCR on the 5' RACE reads and lists one entry per CDR3 protein. The sample carries about 350,000 distinct CDR3 sequences, roughly 15% recorded once. CDR1 is SGHTA, CDR2 FQGTGA, per germline. This CDR3 has 13 amino acids. Trimming left V 2 bases short and J 6 bases short, with 9 bases between. The clonotype originates from a man in his late teens or twenties who had mild COVID-19 (a few samples of this study predate the infection). Cell type and time point are not known. The material sequenced was PBMCs or a T cell subset sorted from them (not recorded which). The rearrangement links TRBV7-3 to TRBJ2-3; TRBD1 might be the D (6 bases). This CDR3 reads CASSLGTGDTQYF. The CDR3 DNA reads TGTGCCAGCAGCTTAGGAACAGGGGATACGCAGTATTTT.